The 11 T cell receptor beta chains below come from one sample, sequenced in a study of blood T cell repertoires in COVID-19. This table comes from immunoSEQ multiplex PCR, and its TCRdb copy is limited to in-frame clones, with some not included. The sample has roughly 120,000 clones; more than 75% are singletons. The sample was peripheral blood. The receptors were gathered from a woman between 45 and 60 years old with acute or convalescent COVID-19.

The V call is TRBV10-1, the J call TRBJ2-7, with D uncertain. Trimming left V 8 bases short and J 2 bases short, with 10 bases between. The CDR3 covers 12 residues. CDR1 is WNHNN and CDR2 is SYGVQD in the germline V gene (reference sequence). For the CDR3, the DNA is TGCGCCAGCCATCAGGTAACCTACGAGCAGTACTTC. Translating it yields CASHQVTYEQYF.

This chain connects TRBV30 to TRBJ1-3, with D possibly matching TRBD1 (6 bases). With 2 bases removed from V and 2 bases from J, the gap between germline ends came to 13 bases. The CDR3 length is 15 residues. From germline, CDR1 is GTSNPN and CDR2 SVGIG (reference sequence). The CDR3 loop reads CAWSYRRGPGNTIYF. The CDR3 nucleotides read TGTGCCTGGAGTTACCGCAGGGGACCTGGAAACACCATATATTTT.

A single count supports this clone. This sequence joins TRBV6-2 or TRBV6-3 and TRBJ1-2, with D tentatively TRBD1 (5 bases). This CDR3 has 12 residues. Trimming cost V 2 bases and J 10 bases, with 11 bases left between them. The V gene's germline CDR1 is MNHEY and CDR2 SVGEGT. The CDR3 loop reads CASSYRQGNYTF. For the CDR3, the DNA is TGTGCCAGCAGTTACCGGCAGGGCAACTACACCTTC.

The CDR3 spells CASSLRTSGRPTDTQYF. The CDR3 coding sequence is TGTGCCAGCAGTTTACGAACTAGCGGGAGGCCAACAGATACGCAGTATTTT. The chain carries TRBV27 and TRBJ2-3, with 12 bases lining up with TRBD2. CDR3 length equals 17 residues. The germline CDR1 and CDR2 sequences are MNHEY and SMNVEV (reference sequence). V gave up 2 bases and J gave up 3 bases; unmatched junction bases: 6.

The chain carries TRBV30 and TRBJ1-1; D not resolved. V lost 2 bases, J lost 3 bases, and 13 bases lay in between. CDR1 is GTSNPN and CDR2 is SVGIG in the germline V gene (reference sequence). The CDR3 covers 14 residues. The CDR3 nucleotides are TGTGCCTGGAGTCTAAACCCCCTCGACACTGAAGCTTTCTTT. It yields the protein CAWSLNPLDTEAFF.

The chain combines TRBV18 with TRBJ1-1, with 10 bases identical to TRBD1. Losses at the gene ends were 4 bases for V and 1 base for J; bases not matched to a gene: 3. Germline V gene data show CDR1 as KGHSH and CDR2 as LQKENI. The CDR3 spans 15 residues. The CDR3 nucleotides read TGTGCCAGCTCACGTGGACAGGGGGGGAACACTGAAGCTTTCTTT. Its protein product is CASSRGQGGNTEAFF.

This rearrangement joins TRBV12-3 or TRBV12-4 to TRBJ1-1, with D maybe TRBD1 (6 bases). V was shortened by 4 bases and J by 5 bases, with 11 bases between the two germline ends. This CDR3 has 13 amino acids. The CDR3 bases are TGTGCCAGCAGTTACAGGGAGGGTACTGAAGCTTTCTTT. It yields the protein CASSYREGTEAFF.

CDR3 in amino acids: CASSKSGSSTGELFF. In DNA form, the CDR3 reads TGTGCCAGCAGCAAGAGCGGGAGCTCCACCGGGGAGCTGTTTTTT. The V and J genes are TRBV7-7 and TRBJ2-2; 8 positions agree with TRBD2. The ends lost 5 bases at V and 4 bases at J; junction bases unmatched: 6. CDR3 length: 15 amino acids. The germline CDR1 and CDR2 sequences are SSHAT and FNYEAQ (reference sequence).

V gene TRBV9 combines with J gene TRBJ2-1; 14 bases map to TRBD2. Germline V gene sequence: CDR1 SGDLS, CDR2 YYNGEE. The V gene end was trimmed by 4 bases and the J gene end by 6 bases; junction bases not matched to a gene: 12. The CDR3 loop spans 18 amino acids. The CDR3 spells CASSKDGTSGSGSNEQFF. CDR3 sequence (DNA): TGTGCCAGCAGCAAAGACGGGACTAGCGGGAGTGGGTCCAATGAGCAGTTCTTC.

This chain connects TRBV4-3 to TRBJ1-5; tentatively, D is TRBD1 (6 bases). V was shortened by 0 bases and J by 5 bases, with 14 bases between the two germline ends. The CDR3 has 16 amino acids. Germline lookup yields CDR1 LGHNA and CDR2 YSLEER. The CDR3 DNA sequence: TGCGCCAGCAGCCAAGATCTCAGGGGAGCGGATCAGCCCCAGCATTTT. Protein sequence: CASSQDLRGADQPQHF.

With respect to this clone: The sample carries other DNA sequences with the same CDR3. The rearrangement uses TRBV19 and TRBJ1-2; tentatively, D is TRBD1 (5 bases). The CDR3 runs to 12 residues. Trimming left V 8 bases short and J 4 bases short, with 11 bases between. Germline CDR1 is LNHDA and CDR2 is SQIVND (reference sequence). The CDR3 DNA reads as TGTGCCAGTTCTGACAGAGTCTATGGCTACACCTTC. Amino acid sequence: CASSDRVYGYTF.